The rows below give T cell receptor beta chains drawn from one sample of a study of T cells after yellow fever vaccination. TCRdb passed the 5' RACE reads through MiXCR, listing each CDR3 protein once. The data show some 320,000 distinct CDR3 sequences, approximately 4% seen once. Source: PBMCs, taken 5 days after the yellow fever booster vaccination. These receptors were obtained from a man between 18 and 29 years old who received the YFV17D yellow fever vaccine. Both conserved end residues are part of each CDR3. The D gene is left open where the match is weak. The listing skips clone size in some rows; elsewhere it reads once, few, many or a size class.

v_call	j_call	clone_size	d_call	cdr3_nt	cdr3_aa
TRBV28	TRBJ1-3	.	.	TGTGCCAGCAGTTTCAGGGGAGGTGGAAACACCATATATTTT	CASSFRGGGNTIYF
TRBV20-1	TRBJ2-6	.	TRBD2	TGCAGTGCCGGGTCTAGCGGGGGCCTCTCTGGGGCCAACGTCCTGACTTTC	CSAGSSGGLSGANVLTF
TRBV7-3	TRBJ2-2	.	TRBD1	TGTGCCAGCAGCTTAGGGACAGGGAGCTCGAACACCGGGGAGCTGTTTTTT	CASSLGTGSSNTGELFF
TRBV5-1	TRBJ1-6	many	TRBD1	TGCGCCAGCAGCCTCAGGGGGCCGGTTACGAATTCACCCCTCCACTTT	CASSLRGPVTNSPLHF
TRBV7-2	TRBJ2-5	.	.	TGTGCCAGCAGCTTAGATGCCGGGGAAAAGACCCAGTACTTC	CASSLDAGEKTQYF
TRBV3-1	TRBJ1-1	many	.	TGTGCCAGCAGCCAAGAAGGGGTTTACACTGAAGCTTTCTTT	CASSQEGVYTEAFF
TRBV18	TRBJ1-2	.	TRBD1	TGTGCCAGCTCACCCGGGAGACAGGGTTTCTACACCTTC	CASSPGRQGFYTF
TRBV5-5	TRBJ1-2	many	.	TGTGCCAGCAGCTTTCCTCCGTTTTACCATATTAACTATGGCTACACCTTC	CASSFPPFYHINYGYTF
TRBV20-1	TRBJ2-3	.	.	TGCAGTGCTGGACCAGGGGCCTCAGATACGCAGTATTTT	CSAGPGASDTQYF
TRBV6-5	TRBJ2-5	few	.	TGTGCCAGCAGTTTCTCACATGGAGTGAACCAAGAGACCCAGTACTTC	CASSFSHGVNQETQYF
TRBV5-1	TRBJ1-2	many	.	TGCGCCAGCCGCGAGGTTTTGGGGCGCGTGAGTGGCTACACCTTC	CASREVLGRVSGYTF
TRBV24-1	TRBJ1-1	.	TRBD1	TGTGCCACCAGTGATTTAATCGGCAGGGGGGAAACTGAAGCTTTCTTT	CATSDLIGRGETEAFF
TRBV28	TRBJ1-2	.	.	TGTGCCAGCGTAAAACAGGGTAACTATGGCTACACCTTC	CASVKQGNYGYTF
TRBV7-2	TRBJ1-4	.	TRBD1	TGTGCCAGCAGCTTAGTCGAGGGGGCTCAGCTCGCCTTTTTT	CASSLVEGAQLAFF
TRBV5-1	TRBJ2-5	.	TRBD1	TGCGCCAGCAGCACAAGACAGGGGGTAGGAGAGACCCAGTACTTC	CASSTRQGVGETQYF
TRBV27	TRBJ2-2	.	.	TGTGCCAGCAGTTTCCCAGGGGCGAACACCGGGGAGCTGTTTTTT	CASSFPGANTGELFF
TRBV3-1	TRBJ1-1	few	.	TGTGCCAGCACCCCCGATCCTAACACTGAAGCTTTCTTT	CASTPDPNTEAFF
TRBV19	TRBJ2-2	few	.	TGTGCCAGTAGTATGGACACAGTCCGGAAGAACACCGGGGAGCTGTTTTTT	CASSMDTVRKNTGELFF
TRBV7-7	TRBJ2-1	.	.	TGTGCCAGCAGCCCTCGTCGGGGGGCTGATGGTGATGAGCAGTTCTTC	CASSPRRGADGDEQFF
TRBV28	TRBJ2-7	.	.	TGTGCCAGCATAGGGATCCGAACCTACGAGCAGTACTTC	CASIGIRTYEQYF
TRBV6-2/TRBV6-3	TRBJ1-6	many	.	TGTGCCAGCAGTAGGAACAGGCGGATCCTCCACTTT	CASSRNRRILHF
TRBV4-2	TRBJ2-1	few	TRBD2	TGTGCCAGCAGCCCCGAGCGGGGGGCCTACAATGAGCAGTTCTTC	CASSPERGAYNEQFF
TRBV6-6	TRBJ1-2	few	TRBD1	TGTGCCAGCATCACACGACCTACCGGGACAGCCTATGGCTACACCTTC	CASITRPTGTAYGYTF
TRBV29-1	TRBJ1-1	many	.	TGCAGCGTTGCTGAGGAGTCAGATTTTACTGAAGCTTTCTTT	CSVAEESDFTEAFF
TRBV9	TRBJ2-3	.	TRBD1	TGTGCCAGCAGCGGCAGGGGGCGAACAGATACGCAGTATTTT	CASSGRGRTDTQYF
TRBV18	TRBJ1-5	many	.	TGTGCCAGCTCACAGACAGGAGACGGTCAGCCCCAGCATTTT	CASSQTGDGQPQHF
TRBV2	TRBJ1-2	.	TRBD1	TGTGCCAGCAGTTTAGACAGGGATCATGGCTACACCTTC	CASSLDRDHGYTF
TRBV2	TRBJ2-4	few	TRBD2	TGTGCCAGCAGAGCGGACGGGGGGAACATTCAGTACTTC	CASRADGGNIQYF
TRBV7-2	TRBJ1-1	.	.	TGTGCCAGCAGCCCCGCAGGGGTTACTGAAGCTTTCTTT	CASSPAGVTEAFF